The present T cell receptor beta chain was sequenced within a study of cytomegalovirus exposure and HLA in healthy donors. Whole-study results and caveats: Later on, a genetic analysis was performed. It linked a missense variant in DCLRE1C with V- and J-gene trimming of TCR beta.

Donors were nominally healthy when sampled, though unrecorded immune exposures were likely. Points on this clone: The target antigen is unknown. Compared with germline, one end of the junction differs, possibly owing to a read error. The sample has other DNA sequences that encode this CDR3 too.

PCR was performed using 60 Vbeta and 13 Jbeta primers. Measured with immunoSEQ multiplex PCR; TCRdb has only the in-frame clones, and not every one. The sample comprises 140,000 to 150,000 clones, 82% of which are singletons, and more than 9.5% rests with the top ten. This TCR derives from a woman aged 55-69 years in good health and CMV-seropositive. The source material was PBMCs.

The CDR3 DNA reads as TGCAGCGTTGAAGATGGAGGGAATAATTCCCCCCTCCACTTT. Translating it yields CSVEDGGNNSPLHF. V is TRBV29-1 and J is TRBJ1-6; D is undetermined. The CDR3 spans 14 residues. The V gene's germline CDR1 is SQVTM and CDR2 ANQGSEA.